This T cell receptor beta chain is from a study of T cells in Graves' hyperthyroidism and ophthalmopathy. This clonotype appeared many times. The antigen is not known. Germline CDR1 reads WSHSY; CDR2 reads SAAADI. The ends lost 8 bases at V and 2 bases at J; junction bases unmatched: 4. CDR3 length: 13 residues. Study results and caveats: Most clonotypes expanded in the thyroid (above 0.001) were also present in blood.

Among the patients, aged 18 to 65, hyperthyroidism was newly diagnosed and had lasted under 2 months. The source material, RNA transcripts, was used to amplify TCR beta CDR3 regions. First-round RT-PCR with HTBI primers amplified the TCR CDR3 region. TCRdb recomputed calls from the multiplex PCR reads with MiXCR, one row per CDR3 protein. The sample lists around 560,000 distinct CDR3 sequences, about a sixth occurring once. The specimen sequenced was blood. This sequence joins TRBV10-2 and TRBJ2-7, with 9 bases lining up with TRBD1. This TCR came from a woman younger than 30 with Graves' hyperthyroidism. The CDR3 reads CASSTGGTYEQYF. CDR3 DNA sequence: TGCGCCAGCTCGACAGGGGGGACCTACGAGCAGTACTTC.